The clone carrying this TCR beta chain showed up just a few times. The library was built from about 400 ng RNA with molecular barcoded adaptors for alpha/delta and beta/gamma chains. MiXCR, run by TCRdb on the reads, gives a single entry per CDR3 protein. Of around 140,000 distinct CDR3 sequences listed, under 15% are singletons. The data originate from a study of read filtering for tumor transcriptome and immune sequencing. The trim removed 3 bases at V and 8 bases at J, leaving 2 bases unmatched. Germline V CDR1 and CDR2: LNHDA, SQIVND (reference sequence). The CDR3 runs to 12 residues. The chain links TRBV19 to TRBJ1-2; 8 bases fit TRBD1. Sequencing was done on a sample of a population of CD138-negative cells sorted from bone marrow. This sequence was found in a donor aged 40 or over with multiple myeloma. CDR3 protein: CASSMGTGGYTF. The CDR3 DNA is TGTGCCAGTAGTATGGGGACAGGCGGCTACACCTTC.